Shown below are 23 T cell receptor beta chains from a single sample sequenced in a study of technical replicates of blood from several donors. Clones were sequenced by immunoSEQ multiplex PCR, and TCRdb holds only the in-frame ones, with some missing. The repertoire holds 65,000 to 85,000 clones, with 96% as singletons. The sequencing input was T cells isolated from PBMCs. Receptor source: a human donor in good health.

The chain carries TRBV5-6 and TRBJ2-3; D is ambiguous. The CDR3 has 14 residues. Looked up from germline, CDR1 is SGHDT and CDR2 is YYEEEE. Trimming took 1 base from V and 0 from J, leaving 6 bases between them. CDR3 sequence (DNA): TGTGCCAGCAGCTTGTTGACTAGCACAGATACGCAGTATTTT. It translates to CASSLLTSTDTQYF.

This clone has just one count. One end of the junction does not line up with germline, which may come from a read error. This chain joins TRBV4-3 and TRBJ2-2; 9 bases are shared with TRBD2. This CDR3 spans 18 amino acids. Germline CDR1 and CDR2: LGHNA and YSLEER. CDR3 sequence (DNA): TGCACCAGCAGCCAGGAAGTTAGCGGGAGCGAAATCACCGGGGAGCTGTTTTTT. Amino acids: CTSSQEVSGSEITGELFF.

V and J are TRBV10-2 and TRBJ1-1; D unclear. The CDR3 is 13 amino acids. Between the trimmed V and J ends, which lost 1 base and 6 bases, there was a span of 9 bases. The V gene's germline CDR1 is WSHSY and CDR2 SAAADI. The CDR3 here is CASSELARSEAFF. The DNA of the CDR3 is TGCGCCAGCAGTGAGTTGGCCAGATCTGAAGCTTTCTTT.

This clone has more than one count but fewer than ten. The rearrangement uses TRBV29-1 and TRBJ1-1; TRBD1 matches at 8 bases. Germline-derived CDR1 and CDR2 are SQVTM and ANQGSEA. The CDR3 has 12 residues. The V and J ends lost 7 bases and 1 base, in that order; junction bases with no gene match: 2. The CDR3 DNA reads TGCAGCGCCGGACAGGGGAACACTGAAGCTTTCTTT. It encodes CSAGQGNTEAFF.

The rearrangement links TRBV6-5 to TRBJ2-1, with a weak D call TRBD2 (6 bases). V lost 7 bases to trimming and J lost 6 bases, with 16 bases between them. The CDR3 spans 14 residues. CDR1 and CDR2 (germline): MNHEY, SVGAGI. DNA for the CDR3: TGTGCCAGCACCTTCCCCCGGGGGTCCAATGAGCAGTTCTTC. Translating it yields CASTFPRGSNEQFF.

The chain carries TRBV28 and TRBJ2-1; 9 nucleotides line up with TRBD2. Germline-derived CDR1 and CDR2 are MDHEN and SYDVKM. Losses at the gene ends were 9 bases for V and 8 bases for J; bases not matched to a gene: 8. CDR3 length equals 13 residues. The CDR3 here is CASFSGRGYEQFF. Written as DNA, the CDR3 is TGTGCCAGTTTTAGCGGGAGAGGGTATGAGCAGTTCTTC.

This clone was found once. The V and J genes are TRBV7-3 and TRBJ2-1, with D perhaps matching TRBD1 (5 bases). The CDR3 is 12 residues long. Germline CDR1 is SGHTA and CDR2 is FQGTGA. V lost 5 bases and J lost 7, with 9 bases in between. The CDR3 sequence: CASSPQGNEQFF. The CDR3 region has the DNA TGTGCCAGCAGCCCCCAGGGTAATGAGCAGTTCTTC.

The chain has TRBV20-1 and TRBJ2-1; the D is unclear. The germline V gene encodes CDR1 DFQATT and CDR2 SNEGSKA (reference sequence). This CDR3 region has 11 residues. The V end lost 3 bases, the J end lost 9 bases, and 9 bases lay between the germline ends. CDR3 in DNA: TGCAGTGCTAGTCTAGGTGGTGAGCAGTTCTTC. Its protein product is CSASLGGEQFF.

The V gene is TRBV18, the J gene TRBJ1-2, with 8 positions matching TRBD1. The CDR3 is made up of 14 amino acids. Per the germline V gene, CDR1 is KGHSH and CDR2 is LQKENI. J lost 5 bases, V lost 5 bases, and 7 bases had no gene match. CDR3 amino acids: CASSSSTGAYGYTF. CDR3 sequence (DNA): TGTGCCAGCTCATCCTCGACAGGGGCTTATGGCTACACCTTC.

The table lists this clone with a count of one. V and J are TRBV11-3 and TRBJ1-2; D possibly corresponds to TRBD1 (6 bases). V shed 5 bases and J shed 6 bases, with 25 bases lying between them. Germline V gene data show CDR1 as SGHNT and CDR2 as YENEEA. This CDR3 contains 17 residues. The CDR3 sequence: CASSPQDRETGLNGYTF. CDR3 in DNA: TGTGCCAGCAGCCCGCAAGACAGAGAAACAGGGTTAAATGGCTACACCTTC.

V usage is TRBV9 and J usage is TRBJ1-1; 7 bases align to TRBD1. Trimming at V came to 0 bases and at J to 1 base, leaving 6 bases not matched to a gene. In germline, CDR1 is SGDLS, CDR2 YYNGEE. This CDR3 is 16 amino acids long. CDR3 in DNA: TGTGCCAGCAGCGTAGCGTCAGGGGGTTCGAACACTGAAGCTTTCTTT. It translates to CASSVASGGSNTEAFF.

The chain couples TRBV2 to TRBJ2-1, with 14 bases fitting TRBD2. The CDR3 loop spans 16 amino acids. The J segment lost 1 base and the V segment lost 6 bases, leaving 2 bases of the junction unmatched. Germline CDR1 reads SNHLY; CDR2 reads FYNNEI. CDR3: CASRGTSGSSYNEQFF. For the CDR3, the DNA is TGTGCCAGCAGAGGGACTAGCGGGAGTTCCTACAATGAGCAGTTCTTC.

This chain uses TRBV5-6 with TRBJ2-7, with 8 bases aligning to TRBD1. V was clipped by 2 bases and J by 6 bases; unmatched bases: 7. The CDR3 totals 14 residues. CDR1 is SGHDT and CDR2 is YYEEEE in the germline V gene. CDR3 residues: CASSFGQGLGEQYF. The CDR3 DNA reads TGTGCCAGCAGCTTTGGACAGGGTCTGGGCGAGCAGTACTTC.

The chain's CDR3 is CASRPSGSDEQYF. CDR3 in DNA: TGTGCCAGCAGACCTAGCGGGAGTGACGAGCAGTACTTC. The genes are TRBV6-5 and TRBJ2-7; 10 nucleotides line up with TRBD2. CDR1 MNHEY and CDR2 SVGAGI come from the germline V gene. This CDR3 is built from 13 residues. With V trimmed by 6 bases and J by 5 bases, 4 bases remained unmatched.

The DNA for the CDR3 is TGCGCCAGCAGCCAAGATCTACAGGGCCTTACGGCGGCCGGGGAGCTGTTTTTT. Translating it yields CASSQDLQGLTAAGELFF. V and J are TRBV4-3 and TRBJ2-2, with D possibly being TRBD1 (6 bases). V was clipped by 0 bases and J by 6 bases, with 20 bases between them. In germline, CDR1 is LGHNA, CDR2 YSLEER. The CDR3 loop spans 18 amino acids.

This clone was counted a single time. The rearrangement uses TRBV29-1 and TRBJ1-1; a weak D match, TRBD1 (5 bases). Germline CDR1 is SQVTM and CDR2 is ANQGSEA. CDR3 length equals 13 residues. V shed 6 bases and J shed 5 bases, with 16 bases lying between them. CDR3 DNA sequence: TGCAGCGTCAGGAACTCGGGGGGTACTGAAGCTTTCTTT. This sequence encodes CSVRNSGGTEAFF.

The V gene is TRBV30, the J gene TRBJ2-7; D gene ambiguous. The V end was cut by 3 bases, the J end by 0 bases, with 9 bases between. Germline assignment: CDR1 GTSNPN and CDR2 SVGIG (reference sequence). This CDR3 contains 13 residues. This chain's CDR3 is CAWRYSPSYEQYF. The CDR3 DNA is TGTGCCTGGAGGTACTCACCCTCCTACGAGCAGTACTTC.

This clone was counted a single time. The chain combines TRBV29-1 with TRBJ2-2, with TRBD1 matching over 7 bases. Germline V gene data show CDR1 as SQVTM and CDR2 as ANQGSEA. J was trimmed by 4 bases and V by 7 bases; bases with no gene match: 3. CDR3 length: 12 amino acids. The CDR3 spells CSEGTATGELFF. CDR3 in DNA: TGCAGCGAAGGGACAGCCACCGGGGAGCTGTTTTTT.

This chain connects TRBV23-1 to TRBJ2-7; 8 positions match TRBD2. TRBV23-1 is an ORF for which the function is uncertain. After removal of 3 bases from V and 7 bases from J, the junction contained 8 bases not matched to a gene. The CDR3 consists of 14 residues. Here the CDR3 DNA reads TGCGCCAGCAGTCATGAGACCGGGAGGGGGGAGCAGTACTTC. It specifies CASSHETGRGEQYF.

The chain links TRBV11-2 to TRBJ1-1; the D is unclear. This CDR3 comprises 15 residues. Per the germline V gene, CDR1 is SGHAT and CDR2 is FQNNGV. V gave up 1 base and J gave up 1 base, with 10 bases separating them. Here the CDR3 DNA reads TGTGCCAGCAGCTTAGGGCAGGCCTGGAACACTGAAGCTTTCTTT. Translating gives CASSLGQAWNTEAFF.

The CDR3 sequence: CAWDGGGTQYF. CDR3 DNA sequence: TGTGCCTGGGACGGGGGTGGGACCCAGTACTTC. V gene TRBV30 combines with J gene TRBJ2-5; D possibly corresponds to TRBD2 (6 bases). The CDR3 sequence is 11 residues long. From germline, CDR1 is GTSNPN and CDR2 SVGIG (reference sequence). Between the trimmed V and J ends, which lost 5 bases and 7 bases, there was a span of 11 bases.

The J gene is TRBJ2-5, the V gene TRBV6-5, with TRBD1 matching over 9 bases. Per the germline V gene, CDR1 is MNHEY and CDR2 is SVGAGI. After removal of 7 bases from V and 5 bases from J, the junction contained 8 bases not matched to a gene. The CDR3 has 14 amino acids. CDR3 loop: CASTRDRARETQYF. In DNA form, the CDR3 reads TGTGCCAGCACCAGGGACAGGGCGCGGGAGACCCAGTACTTC.

The rearrangement joins TRBV5-5 to TRBJ2-7; D perhaps matches TRBD1 (5 bases). Looked up from germline, CDR1 is SGHKS and CDR2 is YYEKEE (reference sequence). Trimming left V 4 bases short and J 6 bases short, with 11 bases between. This CDR3 contains 12 residues. The CDR3 nucleotides read TGTGCCAGCAGCGCAGCAGGGTTCGAGCAGTACTTC. Translated: CASSAAGFEQYF.